This TCR beta chain derives from a study of blood T cell repertoires in COVID-19. Study summary: In each case, the material was cDNA or gDNA derived from T cells, B-cell-depleted T cells, or PBMCs.

V lost 6 bases and J lost 3; bases outside the gene matches: 5. The CDR3 covers 13 residues. Germline CDR1 reads ENHRY; CDR2 reads SYGVKD. Repertoires were generated with immunoSEQ multiplex PCR, while TCRdb's copy carries only in-frame clones and drops some. Here the sample spans 250,000 to 350,000 clones, around nine tenths being singletons. The sequenced sample was peripheral blood. The gene calls are TRBV10-3 and TRBJ2-7, with 7 bases aligning to TRBD2. This receptor was taken from a man aged 30 to 39 with acute or convalescent COVID-19. The DNA for the CDR3 is TGTGCCATCAGCCCGGGACTAAACTACGAGCAGTACTTC. This encodes CAISPGLNYEQYF.